Listed below are T cell receptor beta chains from one sample, sequenced in a study of T cells in Graves' hyperthyroidism and ophthalmopathy. TCRdb analysed the multiplex PCR reads with MiXCR anew, one entry per CDR3 protein. The data show more than 300,000 distinct CDR3 sequences, about 14% seen once. Sample: blood. Receptor source: a young woman with Graves' ophthalmopathy. Each CDR3 is given with its conserved first and last residue. The D gene is left open where the match is weak. Rows give clone size only sometimes, using once, few, many, or a class for an expanded clone.

J gene,clone size,V gene,D gene,CDR3 DNA,CDR3 protein
TRBJ2-5,many,TRBV7-2,TRBD2,TGTGCCAGCAGCTTCGACAGCGGGGGGGGCCAAGAGACCCAGTACTTC,CASSFDSGGGQETQYF
TRBJ1-3,NA,TRBV6-1,NA,TGTGCCAGCAGTGAAGACCGAAGAGGCGGAAACACCATATATTTT,CASSEDRRGGNTIYF
TRBJ2-3,few,TRBV19,NA,TGTGCCAGTAGTAAGGGGTTAGATACGCAGTATTTT,CASSKGLDTQYF
TRBJ1-1,many,TRBV28,NA,TGTGCCAGCACTTTTTTTGGGGGTCGGGAGGCTGAAGCTTTCTTT,CASTFFGGREAEAFF
TRBJ2-7,many,TRBV27,NA,TGTGCCAGCACCCAGGGCGTCGAGCAGTACTTC,CASTQGVEQYF
TRBJ2-7,many,TRBV5-1,TRBD1,TGCGCCAGCAGCCCGGAAGAAGGGACAGGCACTACGAAGCAGTACTTC,CASSPEEGTGTTKQYF
TRBJ2-1,many,TRBV3-1,NA,TGTGCCAGCAGCCAAGGGAGGGTCAACAATGAGCAGTTCTTC,CASSQGRVNNEQFF
TRBJ2-2,many,TRBV12-3/TRBV12-4,TRBD2,TGTGCCAGCAGTTTACCAGCGGGGATCAACACCGGGGAGCTGTTTTTT,CASSLPAGINTGELFF
TRBJ2-1,many,TRBV20-1,NA,TGCAGCTATCTAGGGGGGGGGCAGCGTGAGCAGTTCTTC,CSYLGGGQREQFF
TRBJ2-7,many,TRBV5-1,NA,TGCGCCAGCAGCTTGTCAGGGGCAGAGGGCTACGAGCAGTACTTC,CASSLSGAEGYEQYF
TRBJ2-7,many,TRBV2,TRBD2,TGTGCCAGCAAGGGACTAGCGGGGATCTACGAGCAGTACTTC,CASKGLAGIYEQYF
TRBJ2-7,many,TRBV20-1,NA,TGCAGTGCTAGTCCCGACACACACTACGAGCAGTACTTC,CSASPDTHYEQYF
TRBJ2-7,few,TRBV5-8,NA,TGTGCCAGCACCCAACTCCGGGGGCTGGGTGAGCAGTACTTC,CASTQLRGLGEQYF
TRBJ2-3,many,TRBV12-3/TRBV12-4,NA,TGTGCCAGCACCCTGGGGGGGGCAGGCACAGATACGCAGTATTTT,CASTLGGAGTDTQYF
TRBJ2-7,NA,TRBV7-9,NA,TGTGCCAGCAGCTTAGTGGGGGGCGGGACACCTCTCTACGAGCAGTACTTC,CASSLVGGGTPLYEQYF
TRBJ2-2,NA,TRBV27,NA,TGTGCCAGCAGCCCTCGGAGGGGGTTTGGCGGGGAGCTGTTTTTT,CASSPRRGFGGELFF
TRBJ2-1,NA,TRBV7-9,NA,TGTGCCAGCAGACCCCCCGGAGTCTCAGACAATGAGCAGTTCTTC,CASRPPGVSDNEQFF
TRBJ2-3,many,TRBV11-2,TRBD2,TGTGCCAGCAGTTCTTGGGCTAGCGGGGGTACGCAGTATTTT,CASSSWASGGTQYF
TRBJ1-2,many,TRBV12-3/TRBV12-4,NA,TGTGCCCGCGGGGTCACCTACACCTTC,CARGVTYTF
TRBJ1-2,NA,TRBV6-5,TRBD1,TGTGCCAGCAGTTACTCGACAGGGGGCCGGTCCAACTATGGCTACACCTTC,CASSYSTGGRSNYGYTF
TRBJ2-7,many,TRBV7-9,NA,TGTGCCAGCAGCTTACTGGGGCGGTACGAGCAGTACTTC,CASSLLGRYEQYF
TRBJ2-2,many,TRBV6-6,NA,TGTGCCAGCAGTTACGTGAGGGCGGCTGGCGGGGAGCTGTTTTTT,CASSYVRAAGGELFF
TRBJ1-4,few,TRBV5-1,NA,TGCGCCAGCAGCCGAGACGGAACTAATGAAAAACTGTTTTTT,CASSRDGTNEKLFF
TRBJ2-2,NA,TRBV24-1,NA,TGTGCCACCAGTGATTTGCGGTCCGGCACAGGCCCGAACACCGGGGAGCTGTTTTTT,CATSDLRSGTGPNTGELFF
TRBJ2-5,many,TRBV19,NA,TGTGCCAGTACCAAGGGCGGGGGCGAAGAGACCCAGTACTTC,CASTKGGGEETQYF
TRBJ1-1,many,TRBV9,NA,TGTGCCAGCAGCGTAGCTCTGTACACTGAAGCTTTCTTT,CASSVALYTEAFF
TRBJ2-5,many,TRBV27,NA,TGTGCCAGCAGGAGAGAGACCCAGTACTTC,CASRRETQYF
TRBJ2-7,many,TRBV20-1,TRBD1,TGCAGTGCTAGAAGAGGACAGGGAACTGCCTACGAGCAGTACTTC,CSARRGQGTAYEQYF
TRBJ2-7,many,TRBV20-1,TRBD2,TGCAGTGGGGGTAGCGGGGCTTACGAGCAGTACTTC,CSGGSGAYEQYF
TRBJ1-4,many,TRBV4-1,TRBD1,TGCGCCAGCAGCCAACAGACAGGGGAAGGGGAAAAACTGTTTTTT,CASSQQTGEGEKLFF
TRBJ2-2,few,TRBV11-3,TRBD1,TGTGCCAGCACCGTCGGACAGGGACACAGAAACTTCAAAAACACCGGGGAGCTGTTTTTT,CASTVGQGHRNFKNTGELFF
TRBJ1-1,NA,TRBV6-5,NA,TGTGCCAGCAGTTACTCGTGGGGTATGAACACTGAAGCTTTCTTT,CASSYSWGMNTEAFF
TRBJ1-2,many,TRBV3-1,NA,TGTGCCAGCAGCCACCAGCTAACTAACTATGGCTACACCTTC,CASSHQLTNYGYTF
TRBJ2-7,many,TRBV2,NA,TGTGCCACCTACCTCCGGCAATACGAGCAGTACTTC,CATYLRQYEQYF
TRBJ2-7,many,TRBV12-3/TRBV12-4,TRBD2,TGTGCCACGTCCAGGACTAGCTACGAGCAGTACTTC,CATSRTSYEQYF
TRBJ2-3,many,TRBV20-1,NA,TGCAGTGCTAGCGGGACAATTGGCACAGATACGCAGTATTTT,CSASGTIGTDTQYF